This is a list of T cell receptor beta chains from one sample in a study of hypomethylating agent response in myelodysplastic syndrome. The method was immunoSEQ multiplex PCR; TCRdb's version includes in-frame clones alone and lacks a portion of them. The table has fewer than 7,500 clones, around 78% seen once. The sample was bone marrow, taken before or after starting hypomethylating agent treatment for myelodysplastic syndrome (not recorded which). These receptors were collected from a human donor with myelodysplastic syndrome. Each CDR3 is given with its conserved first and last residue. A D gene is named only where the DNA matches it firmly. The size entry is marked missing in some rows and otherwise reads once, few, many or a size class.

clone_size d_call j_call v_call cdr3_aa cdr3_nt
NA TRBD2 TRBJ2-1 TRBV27 CASSNGLADYNEQFF TGTGCCAGCAGTAACGGACTAGCGGATTACAATGAGCAGTTCTTC
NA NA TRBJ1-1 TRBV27 CASRPEGYTEAFF TGTGCCAGCAGACCAGAGGGTTACACTGAAGCTTTCTTT
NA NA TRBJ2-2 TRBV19 CASRDRTNTGELFF TGTGCCAGTAGAGACAGGACGAACACCGGGGAGCTGTTTTTT
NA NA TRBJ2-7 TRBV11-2 CASSDIAGEQYF TGTGCCAGCAGCGACATCGCGGGCGAGCAGTACTTC
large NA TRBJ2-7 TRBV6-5 CASSYVGGEQYF TGTGCCAGCAGTTACGTCGGAGGCGAGCAGTACTTC
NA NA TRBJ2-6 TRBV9 CASSPWDGANVLTF TGTGCCAGCAGCCCATGGGACGGGGCCAACGTCCTGACTTTC
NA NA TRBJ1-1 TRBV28 CASGLGRDPVAEAFF TGTGCCAGCGGACTGGGAAGAGACCCCGTAGCTGAAGCTTTCTTT
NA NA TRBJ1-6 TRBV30 CAWSRGGSPLHF TGTGCCTGGAGTAGGGGAGGCTCACCCCTCCACTTT
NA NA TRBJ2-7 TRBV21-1 CASSKERDRPTSSYEQYF TGTGCCAGCAGCAAAGAACGGGACAGGCCGACGAGCTCCTACGAGCAGTACTTC
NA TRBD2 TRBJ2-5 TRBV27 CASRSEARGGIRETQYF TGTGCCAGCAGGTCCGAGGCGCGGGGGGGCATTCGAGAGACCCAGTACTTC
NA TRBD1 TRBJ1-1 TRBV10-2 CASRQGAGTNTEAFF TGCGCCAGCAGACAGGGGGCCGGCACGAACACTGAAGCTTTCTTT
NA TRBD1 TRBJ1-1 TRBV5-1 CASSPGAGGNTEAFF TGCGCCAGCAGCCCCGGTGCAGGGGGGAACACTGAAGCTTTCTTT
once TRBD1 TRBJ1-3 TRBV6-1 CASSRGTASGNTIYF TGTGCCAGCAGTCGGGGGACAGCCTCTGGAAACACCATATATTTT
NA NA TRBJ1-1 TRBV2 CASSDQQTTEAFF TGTGCCAGCAGTGACCAACAAACCACTGAAGCTTTCTTT
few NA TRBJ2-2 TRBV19 CASSINGNTGELFF TGTGCCAGTAGTATCAACGGGAACACCGGGGAGCTGTTTTTT
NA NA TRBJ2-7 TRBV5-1 CASSLDLGGSYEQYF TGCGCCAGCAGCTTGGATTTAGGCGGTTCCTACGAGCAGTACTTC
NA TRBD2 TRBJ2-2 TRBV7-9 CASSFRSGADTGELFF TGTGCCAGCAGCTTTCGGAGCGGGGCAGACACCGGGGAGCTGTTTTTT
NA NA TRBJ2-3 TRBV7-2 CASSLLKRGTDTQYF TGTGCCAGCAGCTTATTAAAGCGGGGCACAGATACGCAGTATTTT
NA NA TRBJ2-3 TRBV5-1 CASRYETRGDTQYF TGCGCCAGCAGGTACGAGACACGGGGGGATACGCAGTATTTT
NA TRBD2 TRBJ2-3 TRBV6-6 CASRPGLVAVDTQYF TGTGCCAGCAGACCGGGACTAGTAGCGGTAGATACGCAGTATTTT
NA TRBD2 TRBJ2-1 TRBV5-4 CASSLRGGGFPYNEQFF TGTGCCAGCAGCCTACGTGGCGGGGGGTTCCCTTACAATGAGCAGTTCTTC
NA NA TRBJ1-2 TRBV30 CACYRVGGYTF TGTGCCTGCTACAGGGTGGGGGGCTACACCTTC
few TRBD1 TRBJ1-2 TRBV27 CASSTYRGRNYGYTF TGTGCCAGCAGTACCTACAGGGGGCGAAACTATGGCTACACCTTC
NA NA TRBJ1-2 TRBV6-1 CASRIRGNYGYTF TGTGCCAGCAGAATAAGGGGTAACTATGGCTACACCTTC
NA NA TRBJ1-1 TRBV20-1 CSVHRLTEAFF TGCAGTGTACACAGACTTACTGAAGCTTTCTTT
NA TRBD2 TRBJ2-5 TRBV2 CASSGSSGGRETQYF TGTGCCAGCAGTGGTTCTAGCGGGGGGCGGGAGACCCAGTACTTC
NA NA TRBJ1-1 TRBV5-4 CASSLYMNTEAFF TGTGCCAGCAGCCTATACATGAACACTGAAGCTTTCTTT
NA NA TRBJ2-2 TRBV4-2 CASSQGGVIGELFF TGTGCCAGCAGCCAAGGGGGGGTCATCGGGGAGCTGTTTTTT